Listed here are 6 T cell receptor beta chains from one sample, sequenced in a study of blood T cell repertoires in COVID-19. The table came from immunoSEQ multiplex PCR; TCRdb's copy has only in-frame clones and leaves some out. The sample lists 250,000 to 300,000 clones; more than 80% were seen once. The sequenced sample was peripheral blood. Source of these receptors: a woman aged 25 to 39 with active or convalescent COVID-19.

This chain joins TRBV7-2 and TRBJ2-5, with D unclear. The CDR3 spans 14 residues. CDR1 and CDR2 (germline): SGHTA, FQGNSA. The ends were cut back, 5 bases at V and 5 bases at J, with 15 bases in the middle. The CDR3 sequence: CASSLSPDGETQYF. As DNA, the CDR3 is TGTGCCAGCAGCCTTTCCCCCGACGGGGAGACCCAGTACTTC.

This clone came up once. The J gene is TRBJ1-1, the V gene TRBV5-1, with 10 bases lining up with TRBD1. The germline V gene encodes CDR1 SGHRS and CDR2 YFSETQ. The CDR3 loop spans 16 amino acids. The V gene end was trimmed by 4 bases and the J gene end by 7 bases; junction bases not matched to a gene: 13. The CDR3 spells CASSPTRGQGTVEAFF. The CDR3 nucleotides are TGCGCCAGCAGCCCGACGAGGGGACAGGGGACCGTTGAAGCTTTCTTT.

V usage is TRBV2 and J usage is TRBJ2-2, with unresolved D. The CDR3 consists of 14 residues. Germline CDR1 and CDR2: SNHLY and FYNNEI. Trimming cost V 7 bases and J 1 base, with 10 bases left between them. The CDR3 spells CASKSGQNTGELFF. The CDR3 nucleotides read TGTGCCAGCAAAAGTGGGCAGAACACCGGGGAGCTGTTTTTT.

The rearrangement uses TRBV5-4 and TRBJ1-2, with D uncertain. With 0 bases removed from V and 1 base from J, the gap between germline ends came to 10 bases. Germline-derived CDR1 and CDR2 are SGHNT and YYREEE (reference sequence). CDR3 length: 15 amino acids. Here the CDR3 DNA reads TGTGCCAGCAGCTTGGCGTTGGAGTTTAACTATGGCTACACCTTC. Translated: CASSLALEFNYGYTF.

The V and J genes are TRBV6-1 and TRBJ2-5, with D perhaps TRBD2 (6 bases). The CDR3 loop spans 14 amino acids. V was trimmed by 1 base and J by 5 bases, leaving 11 bases between them. Germline V gene lookup returns CDR1 MNHNS and CDR2 SASEGT. CDR3 region: CASSEGGDGETQYF. The CDR3 region has the DNA TGTGCCAGCAGTGAAGGGGGGGACGGCGAGACCCAGTACTTC.

The V gene is TRBV29-1, the J gene TRBJ1-4; TRBD1 agrees at 8 bases. Germline CDR1 SQVTM, CDR2 ANQGSEA. This CDR3 has 13 residues. V lost 4 bases and J lost 8; bases outside the gene matches: 6. The CDR3 DNA reads as TGCAGCGTTGCCGGGACAGGAGGGGAAAAACTGTTTTTT. It specifies CSVAGTGGEKLFF.